Below are 23 T cell receptor beta chains sequenced from a single sample in a study of blood T cell repertoires in COVID-19. Using immunoSEQ multiplex PCR, the repertoire was profiled, and TCRdb retains in-frame clones only, with some absent. The sample includes about 300,000 clones, 65% to 90% of them seen just once. Sequencing was done on a sample of peripheral blood. These receptors originate from a human donor in a cohort sampled during active COVID-19.

The rearrangement joins TRBV19 to TRBJ2-6, with D perhaps TRBD1 (6 bases). Germline V gene data show CDR1 as LNHDA and CDR2 as SQIVND (reference sequence). This CDR3 has 14 residues. Trimming removed 5 bases at V and 2 bases at J, with 7 bases between. CDR3 coding DNA: TGTGCCAGTAGTCCAGGGGCTGGGGCCAACGTCCTGACTTTC. This codes for CASSPGAGANVLTF. Using reference TRBV19 and TRBJ2-6 for the parts outside the CDR3, the full variable domain is DGGITQSPKYLFRKEGQNVTLSCEQNLNHDAMYWYRQDPGQGLRLIYYSQIVNDFQKGDIAEGYSVSREKKESFPLTVTSAQKNPTAFYLCASSPGAGANVLTFGAGSRLTVL.

The chain has TRBV6-5 and TRBJ1-5; D unresolved. This CDR3 has 15 amino acids. Germline values: CDR1 MNHEY, CDR2 SVGAGI. V shed 5 bases and J shed 0 bases, with 11 bases lying between them. This chain's CDR3 is CASSRGSYSNQPQHF. CDR3 DNA: TGTGCCAGCAGTAGAGGGAGCTATAGCAATCAGCCCCAGCATTTT.

The chain couples TRBV5-1 to TRBJ1-1; TRBD1 is a possible D gene (6 bases). CDR3 length equals 14 residues. The germline CDR1 and CDR2 sequences are SGHRS and YFSETQ. V was cut by 2 bases and J by 2 bases, with 10 bases left in between. CDR3 sequence reads: CASSFRTENTEAFF. Here the CDR3 DNA reads TGCGCCAGCAGCTTCCGGACAGAAAACACTGAAGCTTTCTTT.

This clone was detected a few times. The V call is TRBV7-9, the J call TRBJ2-2; D is possibly TRBD1 (5 bases). Germline V gives CDR1 SEHNR, CDR2 FQNEAQ (reference sequence). Trimming left V 1 base short and J 4 bases short, with 10 bases between. The CDR3 has 15 amino acids. CDR3 bases: TGTGCCAGCAGCTTAGGGGGCAGGCTCACCGGGGAGCTGTTTTTT. This sequence encodes CASSLGGRLTGELFF.

V gene TRBV6-4 combines with J gene TRBJ2-1, with 12 bases matching TRBD1. This CDR3 has 14 residues. Germline CDR1 MRHNA, CDR2 SNTAGT. V lost 5 bases to trimming and J lost 8 bases; unmatched junction nucleotides: 4. CDR3 in DNA: TGTGCCAGCAGTCCCGGGACAGGGGGCCATGAGCAGTTCTTC. Its translation is CASSPGTGGHEQFF.

This clone was recorded only once. The chain links TRBV24-1 to TRBJ1-5; D not resolved. Germline V lookup: CDR1 KGHDR, CDR2 SFDVKD. The CDR3 length is 16 residues. The V and J ends lost 2 bases and 5 bases respectively, with 15 bases between them. Here the CDR3 reads CATSDSERSADQPQHF. For the CDR3, the DNA is TGTGCCACCAGTGATTCCGAGCGGAGCGCGGATCAGCCCCAGCATTTT.

Here the CDR3 reads CASSLASGSYNEQFF. The DNA for the CDR3 is TGCGCCAGCAGCTTGGCCAGCGGGAGCTACAATGAGCAGTTCTTC. The V gene is TRBV5-1, the J gene TRBJ2-1, with TRBD2 matching 8 bases. Germline assignment: CDR1 SGHRS and CDR2 YFSETQ. The CDR3 spans 15 residues. V lost 0 bases to trimming and J lost 3 bases; unmatched junction nucleotides: 2.

The chain recombines TRBV6-5 with TRBJ1-4, with D unresolved. The length of the CDR3 is 16 residues. Germline values: CDR1 MNHEY, CDR2 SVGAGI. The V end lost 0 bases, the J end lost 1 base, and 9 bases lay between the germline ends. CDR3 region: CASSYSVGRTNEKLFF. The CDR3 bases are TGTGCCAGCAGTTACTCAGTGGGGAGAACTAATGAAAAACTGTTTTTT.

The chain recombines TRBV3-1 (or the pseudogene TRBV3-2) with TRBJ1-1; D is possibly TRBD1 (5 bases). The CDR3 loop spans 13 amino acids. V was trimmed by 4 bases and J by 5 bases, leaving 11 bases between them. CDR1 LGHDT and CDR2 YNNKEL come from the germline V gene (reference sequence). The CDR3 is CASSRFGGTEAFF. The CDR3 DNA is TGTGCCAGCAGCCGATTCGGGGGGACTGAAGCTTTCTTT.

This chain connects TRBV4-1 to TRBJ2-3, with 8 bases that match TRBD2. V was clipped by 4 bases and J by 5 bases; unmatched bases: 11. Germline V gene lookup returns CDR1 MGHRA and CDR2 YSYEKL. The CDR3 runs 16 residues. CDR3 nucleotide sequence: TGCGCCAGCAGCCCGACTCCAGGGACTAGGGGAGATACGCAGTATTTT. Its protein is CASSPTPGTRGDTQYF.

The V and J genes are TRBV15 and TRBJ2-3, with 7 bases lining up with TRBD1. The ends lost 3 bases at V and 0 bases at J; junction bases unmatched: 3. Germline loops: CDR1 LNHNV, CDR2 YYDKDF (reference sequence). This CDR3 spans 15 amino acids. CDR3 nucleotides: TGTGCCACCAGCAGCGGGACAGCTAGCACAGATACGCAGTATTTT. Translated: CATSSGTASTDTQYF.

This sequence joins TRBV11-2 and TRBJ2-1; 12 bases match TRBD2. V dropped 2 bases and J dropped 2; count of bases not matched to a gene: 10. The CDR3 runs to 19 residues. CDR1 SGHAT and CDR2 FQNNGV come from the germline V gene. As DNA, the CDR3 is TGTGCCAGCAGCTTAAGACTAGCGGGAGCCGGTCCTACCTACAATGAGCAGTTCTTC. It encodes CASSLRLAGAGPTYNEQFF. The full variable domain, in which reference TRBV11-2 and TRBJ2-1 provide the parts outside the CDR3, is EAGVAQSPRYKIIEKRQSVAFWCNPISGHATLYWYQQILGQGPKLLIQFQNNGVVDDSQLPKDRFSAERLKGVDSTLKIQPAKLEDSAVYLCASSLRLAGAGPTYNEQFFGPGTRLTVL.

This clone was counted a single time. The rearrangement joins TRBV27 to TRBJ1-1; the D is unclear. Trimming removed 6 bases at V and 0 bases at J, with 11 bases between. Germline V lookup: CDR1 MNHEY, CDR2 SMNVEV (reference sequence). The CDR3 consists of 14 residues. The chain's CDR3 is CASSRYSMNTEAFF. CDR3 nucleotide sequence: TGTGCCAGCAGCAGGTATTCCATGAACACTGAAGCTTTCTTT.

The rearrangement uses TRBV5-1 and TRBJ1-4, with D perhaps matching TRBD1 (6 bases). CDR3 size: 15 residues. Germline CDR1 is SGHRS and CDR2 is YFSETQ. V was shortened by 0 bases and J by 7 bases, with 13 bases between the two germline ends. CDR3 nucleotide sequence: TGCGCCAGCAGCTTGGGCAACAGGGCGCGTGAAAAACTGTTTTTT. Encoded protein: CASSLGNRAREKLFF. Full variable domain (remainder filled in from reference TRBV5-1 and TRBJ1-4): KAGVTQTPRYLIKTRGQQVTLSCSPISGHRSVSWYQQTPGQGLQFLFEYFSETQRNKGNFPGRFSGRQFSNSRSEMNVSTLELGDSALYLCASSLGNRAREKLFFGSGTQLSVL.

The chain is built from TRBV7-8 and TRBJ2-2, with 8 bases matching TRBD2. V lost 2 bases to trimming and J lost 5 bases; unmatched junction nucleotides: 13. Germline V gives CDR1 SGHVS, CDR2 FQNEAQ. CDR3 length: 18 amino acids. The CDR3 loop is CASSLRSGGGTGTGELFF. The CDR3 coding sequence is TGTGCCAGCAGCTTACGGAGCGGGGGAGGTACCGGTACCGGGGAGCTGTTTTTT.

This rearrangement joins TRBV28 to TRBJ2-1; perhaps TRBD1 as D (8 bases). This CDR3 contains 17 residues. The germline CDR1 and CDR2 sequences are MDHEN and SYDVKM. V dropped 7 bases and J dropped 5 bases, with 24 bases sitting between them. The CDR3 spells CASTFGRGTGLNNEQFF. CDR3 nucleotide sequence: TGTGCCAGCACCTTTGGGCGGGGGACAGGCCTAAACAATGAGCAGTTCTTC.

J is TRBJ2-2 and V is TRBV5-1, with TRBD2 identical over 12 bases. The trim removed 0 bases at V and 7 bases at J, leaving 10 bases unmatched. The germline V gene has CDR1 SGHRS and CDR2 YFSETQ. The CDR3 consists of 18 residues. The CDR3 reads CASSLGVTSGSKDGELFF. The CDR3 nucleotides read TGCGCCAGCAGCTTGGGGGTGACTAGCGGGAGTAAGGACGGGGAGCTGTTTTTT.

The chain combines TRBV28 with TRBJ1-2, with unresolved D. This CDR3 is 14 amino acids long. Germline V gives CDR1 MDHEN, CDR2 SYDVKM. Trimming cost V 2 bases and J 7 bases, with 14 bases left between them. The CDR3 protein is CASSLGWSGGGYTF. Here the CDR3 DNA reads TGTGCCAGCAGTTTAGGATGGAGTGGAGGTGGCTACACCTTC.

In its sample, this clone was seen a few times. Here the CDR3 reads CASSVLTGNYGYTF. In DNA, the CDR3 is TGTGCCAGCAGCGTCTTGACAGGGAACTATGGCTACACCTTC. The rearrangement joins TRBV7-9 to TRBJ1-2; TRBD1 agrees at 7 bases. Germline V lookup: CDR1 SEHNR, CDR2 FQNEAQ (reference sequence). With 5 bases clipped from V and 2 bases from J, the junction kept 5 bases outside the gene matches. CDR3 size: 14 residues.

Points on this clone: Distinct nucleotide sequences in the sample also encode this CDR3. Here the CDR3 DNA reads TGTGCCAGCAGCTTCCGTGTACAAGAGACCCAGTACTTC. Translated: CASSFRVQETQYF. The chain employs TRBV5-4 and TRBJ2-5; D not resolved. The CDR3 is 13 amino acids. V lost 2 bases, J lost 2 bases, and 7 bases lay in between. Germline V gene lookup returns CDR1 SGHNT and CDR2 YYREEE (reference sequence).

The rearrangement links TRBV5-1 to TRBJ2-3; TRBD2 agrees at 7 bases. Per germline, CDR1 SGHRS and CDR2 YFSETQ. The V and J ends lost 5 bases and 0 bases, in that order; junction bases with no gene match: 12. The CDR3 is 17 amino acids. CDR3 coding DNA: TGCGCCAGCAGTTTGCGGGAAGCGGGAACTAGCACAGATACGCAGTATTTT. This sequence encodes CASSLREAGTSTDTQYF.

V is TRBV4-1 and J is TRBJ1-3, with D maybe TRBD1 (6 bases). This CDR3 has 15 residues. Per the germline V gene, CDR1 is MGHRA and CDR2 is YSYEKL. The V end was cut by 3 bases, the J end by 4 bases, with 13 bases between. The CDR3 here is CASSQSTGPGNTIYF. For the CDR3, the DNA is TGCGCCAGCAGCCAGTCGACAGGCCCCGGAAACACCATATATTTT.

The V and J genes are TRBV24-1 and TRBJ2-1, with 13 bases lining up with TRBD2. With 3 bases clipped from V and 3 bases from J, the junction kept 4 bases outside the gene matches. Germline loops: CDR1 KGHDR, CDR2 SFDVKD. The CDR3 is made up of 17 amino acids. As DNA, the CDR3 is TGTGCCACCAGTGATGCCCGACTAGCGGGAGGCTACAATGAGCAGTTCTTC. It translates to CATSDARLAGGYNEQFF.